This TCR beta chain was identified during a study of cytomegalovirus exposure and HLA in healthy donors. With respect to this clone: Its antigen is not identified.

V dropped 8 bases and J dropped 9; count of bases not matched to a gene: 16. Germline V gene lookup returns CDR1 MNHEY and CDR2 SMNVEV (reference sequence). The CDR3 is made up of 16 amino acids. Study findings and constraints: Many donors carried some public TCRs, although rarity characterized most TCR sequences. Previously analyzed data showed that most TCR beta V segments were productive at a frequency of about 90% or about 30%.

60 Vbeta and 13 Jbeta primers were used in PCR. TCRdb's copy holds only in-frame clones and misses some; the assay was immunoSEQ multiplex PCR. The sample includes about 110,000 clones, roughly 85% of them seen just once. The sequencing sample was made of PBMCs. The J gene is TRBJ1-6, the V gene TRBV27; the match to TRBD1 covers 7 bases. This sequence was found in a young man in good health and CMV-seropositive. The CDR3, as DNA: TGTGCCAGCGGTACGTTAATAGGGGGCGCGTGTTCACCCCTCCACTTT. Translating it yields CASGTLIGGACSPLHF.